The present T cell receptor beta chain was sequenced within a study of T cells in Graves' hyperthyroidism and ophthalmopathy. Findings and limits, study-wide: Blood held most thyroid clonotypes expanded above 0.001 frequency.

Uncontrolled infection, other autoimmune disease, pregnancy or lactation excluded patients. Diagnosis relied on clinical symptoms, serum thyroxine and TRAb, thyroid ultrasound and orbital computed tomography. PBMCs were sourced from more than 7.5 ml fresh peripheral blood. Of note for this clonotype: Its antigen is currently unknown.

RNA transcripts gave rise to amplified TCR beta CDR3 regions. Using the HTBI primer set, a first-round RT-PCR was run on the TCR CDR3. TCRdb itself ran the multiplex PCR reads through MiXCR, one entry per CDR3 protein. The sample holds about 640,000 distinct CDR3 sequences, less than 25% seen once. This CDR3 is 15 amino acids long. CDR1 and CDR2 from the germline V gene are LNHDA and SQIVND (reference sequence). Trimming pared 4 bases from V and 0 bases from J, leaving 11 bases between. The J gene is TRBJ2-3, the V gene TRBV19; D is perhaps TRBD1 (6 bases). Source material: blood. This TCR was recovered from a man aged 30 to 39 with Graves' ophthalmopathy. For the CDR3, the DNA is TGTGCCAGTAGTAAACAGGGTTTTAGCACAGATACGCAGTATTTT. Translating gives CASSKQGFSTDTQYF.